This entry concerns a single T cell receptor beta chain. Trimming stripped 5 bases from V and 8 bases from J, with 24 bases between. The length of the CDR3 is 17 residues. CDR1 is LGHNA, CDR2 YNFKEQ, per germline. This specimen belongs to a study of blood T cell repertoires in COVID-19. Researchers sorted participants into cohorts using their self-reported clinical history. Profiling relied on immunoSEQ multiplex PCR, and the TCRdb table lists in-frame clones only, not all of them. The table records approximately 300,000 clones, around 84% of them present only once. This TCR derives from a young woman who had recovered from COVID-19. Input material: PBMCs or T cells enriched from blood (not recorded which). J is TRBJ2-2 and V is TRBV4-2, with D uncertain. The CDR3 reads CASSSDAMAPPEGELFF. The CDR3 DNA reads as TGTGCCAGCAGCTCCGATGCCATGGCCCCACCCGAAGGGGAGCTGTTTTTT.